Shown below are 27 T cell receptor beta chains from a single sample sequenced in a study of T cell changes during pregnancy in multiple sclerosis. Clones were sequenced by immunoSEQ multiplex PCR, and TCRdb holds only the in-frame ones, with some missing. The table includes approximately 100,000 clones, 90% to 95% detected once. This sample comprised peripheral blood, obtained after pregnancy. Receptors originate from a female donor with multiple sclerosis, enrolled in a pregnancy study.

This chain connects TRBV5-4 to TRBJ2-7; 14 bases agree with TRBD2. The CDR3 sequence is 16 residues long. The germline gives CDR1 SGHNT, CDR2 YYREEE (reference sequence). After removal of 5 bases from V and 4 bases from J, the junction contained 8 bases not matched to a gene. The CDR3, as DNA: TGTGCCAGCAGTCCCGGGACTAGCGGGGGTCGATACGAGCAGTACTTC. It encodes CASSPGTSGGRYEQYF.

This clone came up once. The chain recombines TRBV27 with TRBJ1-1; TRBD1 matches at 10 bases. The V gene's germline CDR1 is MNHEY and CDR2 SMNVEV (reference sequence). CDR3 length: 16 residues. Trimming at V came to 8 bases and at J to 0 bases, leaving 9 bases not matched to a gene. The CDR3 DNA sequence: TGTGCCAGCGGGGGGGACAGGGGTTACCTGAACACTGAAGCTTTCTTT. It codes for CASGGDRGYLNTEAFF.

This clone was recorded once. The rearrangement joins TRBV6-5 to TRBJ2-7; TRBD2 matches at 8 bases. Germline assignment: CDR1 MNHEY and CDR2 SVGAGI. The CDR3 extends over 15 amino acids. V lost 10 bases and J lost 7; bases outside the gene matches: 18. Written as DNA, the CDR3 is TGTGCCACCTCGAAAGACGGGGGGGGCTCGTGGGAGCAGTACTTC. Protein sequence: CATSKDGGGSWEQYF.

The chain employs TRBV5-6 and TRBJ1-1; TRBD1 is a possible D gene (5 bases). The V end was cut by 1 base, the J end by 4 bases, with 14 bases between. Germline V gene lookup returns CDR1 SGHDT and CDR2 YYEEEE. The CDR3 has 15 residues. The CDR3 DNA sequence: TGTGCCAGCAGCTTGTTGGACATCAAATTCACTGAAGCTTTCTTT. Translation gives CASSLLDIKFTEAFF.

This chain joins TRBV11-2 and TRBJ2-1; no clear D gene. CDR3 length: 12 residues. The germline V gene encodes CDR1 SGHAT and CDR2 FQNNGV. The V and J ends lost 0 bases and 7 bases respectively, with 4 bases between them. For the CDR3, the DNA is TGTGCCAGCAGCTTAGAGCGGAATGAGCAGTTCTTC. Protein product: CASSLERNEQFF. Full variable domain (remainder filled in from reference TRBV11-2 and TRBJ2-1): EAGVAQSPRYKIIEKRQSVAFWCNPISGHATLYWYQQILGQGPKLLIQFQNNGVVDDSQLPKDRFSAERLKGVDSTLKIQPAKLEDSAVYLCASSLERNEQFFGPGTRLTVL.

The chain couples TRBV25-1 to TRBJ1-1; 7 bases are shared with TRBD1. V dropped 8 bases and J dropped 4; count of bases not matched to a gene: 7. From germline, CDR1 is MGHDK and CDR2 SYGVNS. The CDR3 is made up of 13 amino acids. In DNA, the CDR3 is TGTGCCAGCCTCCCAACAGGGGCCACTGAAGCTTTCTTT. This translates into CASLPTGATEAFF.

The V call is TRBV9, the J call TRBJ2-1; TRBD2 agrees at 11 bases. The CDR3 contains 16 residues. Germline V gene sequence: CDR1 SGDLS, CDR2 YYNGEE. V gave up 7 bases and J gave up 5 bases; unmatched junction bases: 11. This CDR3 is CASPVFSGGAHNEQFF. The CDR3 DNA sequence: TGTGCCAGCCCCGTCTTTAGCGGGGGGGCCCACAATGAGCAGTTCTTC.

This clone was observed a single time. The CDR3 sequence is CASSWSGNTEAFF. The CDR3 nucleotides read TGTGCCAGCAGCTGGTCAGGGAACACTGAAGCTTTCTTT. The J gene is TRBJ1-1, the V gene TRBV5-4; D ambiguous. V was pared by 3 bases and J by 1 base, with 7 bases between. Germline loops: CDR1 SGHNT, CDR2 YYREEE (reference sequence). The CDR3 is 13 amino acids. The variable domain in full, completed from reference TRBV5-4 and TRBJ1-1, reads ETGVTQSPTHLIKTRGQQVTLRCSSQSGHNTVSWYQQALGQGPQFIFQYYREEENGRGNFPPRFSGLQFPNYSSELNVNALELDDSALYLCASSWSGNTEAFFGQGTRLTVV.

J is TRBJ2-5 and V is TRBV27, with D perhaps TRBD2 (5 bases). The V and J ends lost 6 bases and 5 bases respectively, with 10 bases between them. The CDR3 runs 12 residues. Germline loops: CDR1 MNHEY, CDR2 SMNVEV (reference sequence). In nucleotides, the CDR3 is TGTGCCAGCAGCCCCGGCGGGGAGACCCAGTACTTC. As protein: CASSPGGETQYF.

The CDR3 bases are TGTGCCACCAGCAGACACTTACCGGGACAGCTCAATGAAAAACTGTTTTTT. Translated: CATSRHLPGQLNEKLFF. The chain combines TRBV15 with TRBJ1-4, with TRBD1 identical over 7 bases. Losses at the gene ends were 2 bases for V and 5 bases for J; bases not matched to a gene: 11. Germline-derived CDR1 and CDR2 are LNHNV and YYDKDF (reference sequence). The CDR3 is 17 amino acids. Full variable domain (outside the CDR3, taken from reference TRBV15 and TRBJ1-4): DAMVIQNPRYQVTQFGKPVTLSCSQTLNHNVMYWYQQKSSQAPKLLFHYYDKDFNNEADTPDNFQSRRPNTSFCFLDIRSPGLGDTAMYLCATSRHLPGQLNEKLFFGSGTQLSVL.

This chain joins TRBV9 and TRBJ1-2, with unresolved D. Germline V CDR1 and CDR2: SGDLS, YYNGEE. The V end lost 6 bases, the J end lost 4 bases, and 7 bases lay between the germline ends. The CDR3 spans 11 residues. DNA for the CDR3: TGTGCCAGCAACGGGGTCTATGGCTACACCTTC. It translates to CASNGVYGYTF.

This chain links TRBV29-1 with TRBJ1-1; D may be TRBD1 (5 bases). V was pared by 3 bases and J by 5 bases, with 16 bases between. The CDR3 consists of 14 residues. Germline CDR1 SQVTM, CDR2 ANQGSEA. For the CDR3, the DNA is TGCAGCGTTGAGGTAGGAGGGGTATCGACTGAAGCTTTCTTT. Translation gives CSVEVGGVSTEAFF.

The CDR3 loop is CASSYLGTEVSNYGYTF. CDR3 DNA sequence: TGTGCCAGCAGCTACCTCGGGACAGAAGTTTCTAACTATGGCTACACCTTC. The chain is built from TRBV5-6 and TRBJ1-2; TRBD1 matches at 7 bases. The CDR3 consists of 17 residues. The J segment lost 0 bases and the V segment lost 3 bases, leaving 11 bases of the junction unmatched. Germline V gives CDR1 SGHDT, CDR2 YYEEEE.

This chain links TRBV4-1 with TRBJ1-5; possible D gene TRBD1, 6 bases. The CDR3 runs 17 residues. Germline values: CDR1 MGHRA, CDR2 YSYEKL. V gave up 0 bases and J gave up 5 bases, with 17 bases separating them. The CDR3 protein is CASSQDWGGEVDQPQHF. DNA for the CDR3: TGCGCCAGCAGCCAAGATTGGGGGGGCGAAGTGGATCAGCCCCAGCATTTT.

Only one count was recorded for this clone. The chain is built from TRBV9 and TRBJ2-7; 10 bases fit TRBD1. The length of the CDR3 is 14 residues. The germline CDR1 and CDR2 sequences are SGDLS and YYNGEE. Trimming took 4 bases from V and 3 from J; bases not matched to a gene: 4. The CDR3 is CASSFRTGGYEQYF. CDR3 DNA sequence: TGTGCCAGCAGCTTCCGGACAGGGGGCTACGAGCAGTACTTC.

The chain combines TRBV20-1 with TRBJ1-2, with a tentative D call TRBD1 (5 bases). The V and J ends lost 3 bases and 6 bases respectively, with 8 bases between them. This CDR3 region has 11 residues. Germline CDR1 is DFQATT and CDR2 is SNEGSKA (reference sequence). The CDR3 DNA is TGCAGTGCTAGGCGGGGGAATGGCTACACCTTC. Protein: CSARRGNGYTF.

V is TRBV29-1 and J is TRBJ2-3; 8 nucleotides agree with TRBD1. With V trimmed by 8 bases and J by 5 bases, 12 bases remained unmatched. The CDR3 contains 14 residues. The germline V gene encodes CDR1 SQVTM and CDR2 ANQGSEA. The CDR3 sequence: CSLRQTGALDTQYF. The CDR3 nucleotides are TGCAGCCTACGCCAGACAGGGGCCCTAGATACGCAGTATTTT.

The chain has TRBV27 and TRBJ1-5; maybe TRBD1 (5 bases). V shed 2 bases and J shed 6 bases, with 8 bases lying between them. CDR3 size: 13 residues. Germline-derived CDR1 and CDR2 are MNHEY and SMNVEV (reference sequence). CDR3 bases: TGTGCCAGCAGTTTAGGGGGGAGTCAGCCCCAGCATTTT. Translated, it gives CASSLGGSQPQHF.

This chain links TRBV29-1 with TRBJ2-2; tentative D call: TRBD1 (6 bases). The CDR3 extends over 13 amino acids. V shed 4 bases and J shed 5 bases, with 11 bases lying between them. Germline V gene lookup returns CDR1 SQVTM and CDR2 ANQGSEA. CDR3 amino acids: CSVAAGATGELFF. CDR3 nucleotides: TGCAGCGTTGCGGCAGGGGCGACCGGGGAGCTGTTTTTT.

The chain is built from TRBV7-9 and TRBJ2-7; tentative D call: TRBD2 (6 bases). The V end lost 5 bases, the J end lost 4 bases, and 21 bases lay between the germline ends. The CDR3 covers 16 residues. CDR1 SEHNR and CDR2 FQNEAQ come from the germline V gene (reference sequence). The CDR3 DNA follows: TGTGCCAGCAGCGACGGGGCGGTTAGCGGAAAGTACGAGCAGTACTTC. The encoded protein is CASSDGAVSGKYEQYF.

V is TRBV7-9 and J is TRBJ2-3, with TRBD2 identical over 12 bases. Unmatched junction bases numbered 2, after V lost 6 bases and J lost 4 bases. The CDR3 is 14 amino acids. The germline gives CDR1 SEHNR, CDR2 FQNEAQ (reference sequence). The CDR3 DNA reads as TGTGCCAGCAGTGGACTAGCGGGGTCAGATACGCAGTATTTT. It specifies CASSGLAGSDTQYF.

V gene TRBV5-1 combines with J gene TRBJ1-2; 10 bases line up with TRBD1. This CDR3 is 16 amino acids long. CDR1 SGHRS and CDR2 YFSETQ come from the germline V gene. The ends lost 3 bases at V and 7 bases at J; junction bases unmatched: 12. The CDR3 loop reads CASSSLGGGQGSGYTF. The CDR3 coding sequence is TGCGCCAGCAGCTCCCTCGGGGGGGGACAGGGGTCTGGCTACACCTTC.

The chain couples TRBV5-1 to TRBJ2-6; the match to TRBD2 covers 8 bases. CDR3 length equals 16 residues. Per the germline V gene, CDR1 is SGHRS and CDR2 is YFSETQ. The V and J ends lost 4 bases and 9 bases, in that order; junction bases with no gene match: 12. The CDR3 loop reads CASSQIPGLDVNVLTF. The CDR3 nucleotides are TGCGCCAGCAGCCAAATCCCGGGACTAGACGTCAACGTCCTGACTTTC.

The chain uses TRBV9 and TRBJ1-2; TRBD1 matches at 7 bases. The V gene end was trimmed by 4 bases and the J gene end by 0 bases; junction bases not matched to a gene: 6. Germline CDR1 is SGDLS and CDR2 is YYNGEE. The CDR3 extends over 15 amino acids. The CDR3 loop is CASSPTTGSNYGYTF. The DNA for the CDR3 is TGTGCCAGCAGCCCGACGACAGGGTCTAACTATGGCTACACCTTC.

The chain links TRBV5-1 to TRBJ2-2; 14 positions agree with TRBD2. This CDR3 has 19 residues. Germline lookup yields CDR1 SGHRS and CDR2 YFSETQ. Losses at the gene ends were 3 bases for V and 1 base for J; bases not matched to a gene: 8. This chain's CDR3 is CASSSLPGLAGENTGELFF. The CDR3 DNA reads as TGCGCCAGCAGCTCACTCCCGGGACTAGCGGGGGAGAACACCGGGGAGCTGTTTTTT.

This chain links TRBV7-3 with TRBJ2-2; 11 bases align to TRBD1. After removal of 5 bases from V and 4 bases from J, the junction contained 0 bases not matched to a gene. Per germline, CDR1 SGHTA and CDR2 FQGTGA. The CDR3 consists of 14 residues. DNA for the CDR3: TGTGCCAGCAGCGGGACAGGGGGCACCGGGGAGCTGTTTTTT. Its translation is CASSGTGGTGELFF.

The count of this clone is one. CDR3 nucleotide sequence: TGTGCCAGCAGCGTAGAGCAAGCGGGTTACAATGAGCAGTTCTTC. Translated: CASSVEQAGYNEQFF. This chain uses TRBV9 with TRBJ2-1, with D perhaps TRBD2 (6 bases). Trimming cost V 0 bases and J 4 bases, with 11 bases left between them. This CDR3 region has 15 residues. In germline, CDR1 is SGDLS, CDR2 YYNGEE.